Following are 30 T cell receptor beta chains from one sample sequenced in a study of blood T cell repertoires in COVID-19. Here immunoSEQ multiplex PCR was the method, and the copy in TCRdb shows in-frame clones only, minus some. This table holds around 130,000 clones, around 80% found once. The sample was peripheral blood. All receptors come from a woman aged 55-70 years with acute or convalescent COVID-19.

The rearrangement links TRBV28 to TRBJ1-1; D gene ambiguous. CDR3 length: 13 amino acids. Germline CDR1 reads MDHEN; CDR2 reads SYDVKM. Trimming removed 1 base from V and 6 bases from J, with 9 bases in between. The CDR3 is CASSLFPTAEAFF. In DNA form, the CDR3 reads TGTGCCAGCAGTTTATTCCCAACGGCTGAAGCTTTCTTT.

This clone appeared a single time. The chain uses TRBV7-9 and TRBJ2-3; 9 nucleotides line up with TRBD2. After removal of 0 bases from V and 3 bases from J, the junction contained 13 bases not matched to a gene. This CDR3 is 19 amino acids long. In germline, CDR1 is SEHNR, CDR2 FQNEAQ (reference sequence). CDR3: CASSLAGILSGGRTDTQYF. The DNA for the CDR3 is TGTGCCAGCAGCTTAGCGGGGATCCTTAGCGGGGGCCGGACAGATACGCAGTATTTT.

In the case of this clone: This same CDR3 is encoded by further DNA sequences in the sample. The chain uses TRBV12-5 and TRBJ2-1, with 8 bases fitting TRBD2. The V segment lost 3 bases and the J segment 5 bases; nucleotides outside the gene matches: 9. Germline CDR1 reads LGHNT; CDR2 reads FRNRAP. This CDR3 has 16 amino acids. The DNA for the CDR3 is TGTGCTAGTGGTTTTCGGGGGGGGGCCATAAACAATGAGCAGTTCTTC. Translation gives CASGFRGGAINNEQFF.

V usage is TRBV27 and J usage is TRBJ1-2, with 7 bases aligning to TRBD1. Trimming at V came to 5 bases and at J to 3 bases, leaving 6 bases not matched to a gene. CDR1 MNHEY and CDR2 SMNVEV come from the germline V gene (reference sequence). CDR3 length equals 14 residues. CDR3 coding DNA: TGTGCCAGCAGTCCCTCCGACAGGGACTATGGCTACACCTTC. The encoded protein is CASSPSDRDYGYTF.

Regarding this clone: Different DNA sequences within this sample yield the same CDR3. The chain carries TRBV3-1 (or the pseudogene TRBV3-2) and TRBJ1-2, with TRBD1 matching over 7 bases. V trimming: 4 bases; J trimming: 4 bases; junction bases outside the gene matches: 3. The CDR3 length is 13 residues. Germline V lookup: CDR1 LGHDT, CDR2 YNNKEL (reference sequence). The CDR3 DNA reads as TGTGCCAGCAGCCGGACAGGTATCTATGGCTACACCTTC. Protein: CASSRTGIYGYTF.

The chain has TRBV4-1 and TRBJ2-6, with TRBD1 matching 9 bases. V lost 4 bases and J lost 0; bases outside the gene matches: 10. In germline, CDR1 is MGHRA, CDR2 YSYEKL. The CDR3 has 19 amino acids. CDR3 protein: CASSPHSGQGFSGANVLTF. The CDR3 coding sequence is TGCGCCAGCAGCCCCCACTCGGGACAGGGCTTCTCTGGGGCCAACGTCCTGACTTTC.

As DNA, the CDR3 is TGTGCCAGCAGCTACCCTCTCTTACCCTTTAGATGGAACACTGAAGCTTTCTTT. Its protein product is CASSYPLLPFRWNTEAFF. J is TRBJ1-1 and V is TRBV12-1. TRBV12-1 is a pseudogene. This CDR3 has 18 amino acids.

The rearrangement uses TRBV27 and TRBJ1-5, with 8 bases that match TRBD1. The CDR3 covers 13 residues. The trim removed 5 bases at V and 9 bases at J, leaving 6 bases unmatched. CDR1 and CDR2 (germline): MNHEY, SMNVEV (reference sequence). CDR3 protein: CASSPDRGRPQHF. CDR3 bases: TGTGCCAGCAGTCCAGACAGGGGAAGGCCCCAGCATTTT.

The CDR3 is CASSLAGTGYEQYF. The CDR3 nucleotides read TGTGCCAGCAGTTTAGCCGGGACAGGGTACGAGCAGTACTTC. V and J are TRBV27 and TRBJ2-7; 9 bases match TRBD1. The CDR3 sequence is 14 residues long. CDR1 and CDR2 (germline): MNHEY, SMNVEV (reference sequence). J was trimmed by 4 bases and V by 2 bases; bases with no gene match: 3.

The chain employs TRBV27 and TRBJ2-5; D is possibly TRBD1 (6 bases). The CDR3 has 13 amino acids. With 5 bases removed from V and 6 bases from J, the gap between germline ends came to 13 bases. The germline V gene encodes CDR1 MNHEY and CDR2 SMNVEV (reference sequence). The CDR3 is CASSPGERQTQYF. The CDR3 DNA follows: TGTGCCAGCAGTCCAGGGGAGCGGCAGACCCAGTACTTC.

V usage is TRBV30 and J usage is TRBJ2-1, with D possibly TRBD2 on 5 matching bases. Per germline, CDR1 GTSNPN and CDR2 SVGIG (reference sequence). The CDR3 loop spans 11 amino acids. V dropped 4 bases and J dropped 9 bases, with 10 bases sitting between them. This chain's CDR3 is CAWKAGGEQFF. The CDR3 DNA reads TGTGCCTGGAAGGCGGGTGGTGAGCAGTTCTTC.

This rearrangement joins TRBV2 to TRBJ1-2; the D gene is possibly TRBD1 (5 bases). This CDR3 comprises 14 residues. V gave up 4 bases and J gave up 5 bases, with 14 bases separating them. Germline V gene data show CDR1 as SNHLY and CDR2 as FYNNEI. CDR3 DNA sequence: TGTGCCAGCAGTGGGGGGACTCCACGGTATGGCTACACCTTC. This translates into CASSGGTPRYGYTF.

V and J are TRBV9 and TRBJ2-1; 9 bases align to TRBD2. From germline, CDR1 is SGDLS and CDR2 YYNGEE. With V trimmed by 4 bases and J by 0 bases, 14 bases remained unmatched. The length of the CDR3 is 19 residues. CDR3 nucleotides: TGTGCCAGCAGCCCTAGGAGCGGGGGGTACCAAAGCTCCTACAATGAGCAGTTCTTC. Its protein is CASSPRSGGYQSSYNEQFF.

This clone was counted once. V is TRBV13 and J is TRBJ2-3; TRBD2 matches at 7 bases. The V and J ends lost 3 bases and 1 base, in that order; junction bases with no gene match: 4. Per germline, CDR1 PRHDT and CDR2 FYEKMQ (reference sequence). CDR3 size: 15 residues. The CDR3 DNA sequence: TGTGCCAGCAGCTTCGGGGGGAGGGGCACAGATACGCAGTATTTT. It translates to CASSFGGRGTDTQYF.

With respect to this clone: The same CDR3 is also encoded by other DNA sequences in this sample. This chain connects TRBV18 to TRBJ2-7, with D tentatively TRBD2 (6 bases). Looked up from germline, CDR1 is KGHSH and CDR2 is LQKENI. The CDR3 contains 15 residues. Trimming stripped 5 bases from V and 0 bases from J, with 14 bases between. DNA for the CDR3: TGTGCCAGCTCAGCAACCGGGACTGACTCCTACGAGCAGTACGTC. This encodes CASSATGTDSYEQYV.

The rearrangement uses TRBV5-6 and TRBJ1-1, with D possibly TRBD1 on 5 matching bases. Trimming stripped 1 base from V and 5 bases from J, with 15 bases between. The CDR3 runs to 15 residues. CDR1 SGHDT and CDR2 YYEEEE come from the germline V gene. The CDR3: CASSLISPGRTEAFF. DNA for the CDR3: TGTGCCAGCAGCTTGATTTCGCCAGGGAGGACTGAAGCTTTCTTT.

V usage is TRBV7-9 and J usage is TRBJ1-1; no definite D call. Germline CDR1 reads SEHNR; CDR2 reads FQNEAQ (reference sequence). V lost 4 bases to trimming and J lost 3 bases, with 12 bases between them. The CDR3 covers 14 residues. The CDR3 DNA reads TGTGCCAGCAGCTCCCAAGTGGGCCACACTGAAGCTTTCTTT. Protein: CASSSQVGHTEAFF.

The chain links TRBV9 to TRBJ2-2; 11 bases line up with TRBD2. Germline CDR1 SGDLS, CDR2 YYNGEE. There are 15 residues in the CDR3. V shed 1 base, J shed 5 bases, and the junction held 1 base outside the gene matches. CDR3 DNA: TGTGCCAGCAGCGTAAGACTAGCGGGGACCGGGGAGCTGTTTTTT. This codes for CASSVRLAGTGELFF.

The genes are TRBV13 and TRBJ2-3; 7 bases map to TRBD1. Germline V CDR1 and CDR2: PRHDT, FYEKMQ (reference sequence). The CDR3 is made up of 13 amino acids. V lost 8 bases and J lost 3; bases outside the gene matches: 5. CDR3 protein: CASARQGTDTQYF. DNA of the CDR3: TGTGCCAGCGCCCGACAGGGAACAGATACGCAGTATTTT.

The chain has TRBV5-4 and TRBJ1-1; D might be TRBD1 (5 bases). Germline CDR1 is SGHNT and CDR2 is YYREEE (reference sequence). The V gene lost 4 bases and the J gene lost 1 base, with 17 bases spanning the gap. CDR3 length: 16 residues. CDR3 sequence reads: CASSTGKIRANTEAFF. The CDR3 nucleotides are TGTGCCAGCAGCACAGGCAAGATCAGGGCGAACACTGAAGCTTTCTTT.

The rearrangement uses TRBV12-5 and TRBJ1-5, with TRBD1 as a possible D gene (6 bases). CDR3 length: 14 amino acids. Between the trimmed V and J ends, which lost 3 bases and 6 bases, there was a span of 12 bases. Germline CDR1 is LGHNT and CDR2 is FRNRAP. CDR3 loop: CASGFWTVGQPQHF. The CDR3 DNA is TGTGCTAGTGGTTTTTGGACAGTCGGTCAGCCCCAGCATTTT.

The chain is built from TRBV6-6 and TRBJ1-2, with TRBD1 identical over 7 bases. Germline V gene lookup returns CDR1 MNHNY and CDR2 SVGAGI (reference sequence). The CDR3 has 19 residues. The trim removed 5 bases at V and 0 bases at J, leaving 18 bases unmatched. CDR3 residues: CASSQTVPRQGKTNYGYTF. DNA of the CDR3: TGTGCCAGCAGTCAAACCGTCCCGAGACAGGGAAAAACTAACTATGGCTACACCTTC.

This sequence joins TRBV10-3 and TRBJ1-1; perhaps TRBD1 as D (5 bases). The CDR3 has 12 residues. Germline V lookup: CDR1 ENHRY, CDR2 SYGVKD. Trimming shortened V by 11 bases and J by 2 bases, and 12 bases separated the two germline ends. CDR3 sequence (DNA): TGTGCCGTCAAACAGGTAAACACTGAAGCTTTCTTT. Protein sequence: CAVKQVNTEAFF.

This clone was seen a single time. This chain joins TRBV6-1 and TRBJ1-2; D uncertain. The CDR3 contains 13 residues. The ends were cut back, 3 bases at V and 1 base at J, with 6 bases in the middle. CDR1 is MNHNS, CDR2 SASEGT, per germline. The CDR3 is CASSDHNNYGYTF. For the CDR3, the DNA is TGTGCCAGCAGTGATCACAATAACTATGGCTACACCTTC.

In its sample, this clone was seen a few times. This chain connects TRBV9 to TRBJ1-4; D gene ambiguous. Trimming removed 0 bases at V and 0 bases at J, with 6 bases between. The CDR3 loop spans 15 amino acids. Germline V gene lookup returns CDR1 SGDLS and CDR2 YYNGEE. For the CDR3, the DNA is TGTGCCAGCAGCGTAGGGAGCTCAACTAATGAAAAACTGTTTTTT. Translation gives CASSVGSSTNEKLFF.

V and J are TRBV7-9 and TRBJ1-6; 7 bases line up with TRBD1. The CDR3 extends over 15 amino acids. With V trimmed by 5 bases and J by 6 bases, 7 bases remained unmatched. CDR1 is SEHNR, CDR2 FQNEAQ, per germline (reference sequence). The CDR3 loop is CASSPRTGTNSPLHF. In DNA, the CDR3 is TGTGCCAGCAGCCCCAGGACAGGCACTAATTCACCCCTCCACTTT.

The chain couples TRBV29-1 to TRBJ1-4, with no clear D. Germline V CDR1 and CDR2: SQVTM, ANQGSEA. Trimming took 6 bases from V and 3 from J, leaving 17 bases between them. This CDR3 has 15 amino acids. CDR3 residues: CSVTSGAAANEKLFF. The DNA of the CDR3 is TGCAGCGTCACCAGCGGAGCAGCGGCTAATGAAAAACTGTTTTTT.

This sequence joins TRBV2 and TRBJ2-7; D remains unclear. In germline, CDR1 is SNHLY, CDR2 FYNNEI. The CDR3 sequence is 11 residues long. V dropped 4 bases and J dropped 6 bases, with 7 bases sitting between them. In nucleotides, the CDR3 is TGTGCCAGCAGTGTTGGGCTCGAGCAGTACTTC. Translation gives CASSVGLEQYF.

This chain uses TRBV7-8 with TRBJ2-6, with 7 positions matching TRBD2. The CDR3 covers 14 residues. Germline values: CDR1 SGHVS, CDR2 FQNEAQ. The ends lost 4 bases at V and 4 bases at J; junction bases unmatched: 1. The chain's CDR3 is CASSSGGGANVLTF. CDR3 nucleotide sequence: TGTGCCAGCAGCTCGGGGGGAGGGGCCAACGTCCTGACTTTC.

CDR3 amino acids: CASSQVQGDYTF. The DNA of the CDR3 is TGTGCCAGCAGCCAAGTACAGGGAGACTACACCTTC. The chain employs TRBV3-1 (or the pseudogene TRBV3-2) and TRBJ1-2; D is possibly TRBD1 (6 bases). Germline CDR1 reads LGHDT; CDR2 reads YNNKEL (reference sequence). The V end was cut by 1 base, the J end by 10 bases, with 10 bases between. The CDR3 runs to 12 residues.